This TCR beta chain was observed in a study of shared clonotypes between healthy human individuals. Original handling: Junction-only sequences produced by ImmunoSEQ had no quality scores, so filtering differed. Assay: immunoSEQ multiplex PCR; the TCRdb copy retains only in-frame clones and omits some. That table supplies the V and J calls and clone size; D and trimming were determined from the DNA. The sample yields about 460,000 clones, roughly 80% seen once. Trimming stripped 3 bases from V and 0 bases from J, with 10 bases between. Germline loops: CDR1 SGHNT, CDR2 YYREEE (reference sequence). The CDR3 runs to 15 residues.

The sequence came from a woman aged 40 to 55 in good health. Some clones in this sample may be carry-over from other donors' samples. The rearrangement joins TRBV5-4 to TRBJ1-3, with TRBD1 as a possible D gene (5 bases). Sequenced input: PBMCs. The CDR3 loop reads CASSSSGNSGNTIYF. CDR3 DNA: TGTGCCAGCAGCTCTTCAGGGAACTCTGGAAACACCATATATTTT.